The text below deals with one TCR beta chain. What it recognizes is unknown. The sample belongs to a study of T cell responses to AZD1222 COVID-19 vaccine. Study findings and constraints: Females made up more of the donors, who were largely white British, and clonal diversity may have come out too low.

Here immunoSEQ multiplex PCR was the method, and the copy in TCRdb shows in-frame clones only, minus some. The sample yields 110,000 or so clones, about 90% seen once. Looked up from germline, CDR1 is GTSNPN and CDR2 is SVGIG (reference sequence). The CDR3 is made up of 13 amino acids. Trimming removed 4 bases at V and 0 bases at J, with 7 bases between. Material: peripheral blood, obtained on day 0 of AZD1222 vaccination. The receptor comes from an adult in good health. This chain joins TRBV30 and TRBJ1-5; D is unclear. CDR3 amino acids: CAWNRDSNQPQHF. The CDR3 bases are TGTGCCTGGAACCGGGATAGCAATCAGCCCCAGCATTTT.